Following are 21 T cell receptor beta chains from one sample sequenced in a study of Graves' ophthalmopathy and Graves' hyperthyroidism. The study amplified TCR beta CDR3 regions using RNA transcripts. HTBI-primed first-round RT-PCR preceded second-round multiplex PCR. TCRdb used MiXCR to reprocess the multiplex PCR reads, holding one entry per CDR3 protein. The sample lists approximately 700,000 distinct CDR3 sequences; roughly 39% were seen once. Sequenced material: peripheral blood. These receptor sequences come from an adult man with Graves' ophthalmopathy.

This clonotype was found many times. The CDR3 DNA is TGTGCCAGCAGCCTAGAGGGACTAACCCCGTCGTACTTC. Protein sequence: CASSLEGLTPSYF. The chain links TRBV7-2 to TRBJ2-7, with TRBD2 identical over 7 bases. Germline V gives CDR1 SGHTA, CDR2 FQGNSA. The CDR3 has 13 residues. V was pared by 5 bases and J by 12 bases, with 13 bases of the junction left unmatched.

This clonotype was picked up many times. V and J are TRBV13 and TRBJ1-2; TRBD1 is a possible D gene (6 bases). The CDR3 length is 14 residues. V was clipped by 6 bases and J by 6 bases, with 17 bases between them. Looked up from germline, CDR1 is PRHDT and CDR2 is FYEKMQ (reference sequence). The CDR3 nucleotides are TGTGCCAGCAGTCAACCCGGGGGCGCGAATGGCTACACCTTC. Its protein is CASSQPGGANGYTF.

This clonotype was recorded only once. A much larger clone is a single base away; this may be a read error. J is TRBJ2-7 and V is TRBV7-3; possibly TRBD2 for D (6 bases). Trimming left V 5 bases short and J 2 bases short, with 13 bases between. This CDR3 spans 14 amino acids. Looked up from germline, CDR1 is SGHTA and CDR2 is FQGTGA. CDR3 nucleotides: TGTGCCAGCAGCGAGGGACTGAGGCCCTACGAGCAGTACTTC. This sequence encodes CASSEGLRPYEQYF. The variable domain in full, with the rest retrieved from reference TRBV7-3 and TRBJ2-7, is GAGVSQTPSNKVTEKGKYVELRCDPISGHTALYWYRQSLGQGPEFLIYFQGTGAADDSGLPNDRFFAVRPEGSVSTLKIQRTERGDSAVYLCASSEGLRPYEQYFGPGTRLTVT.

The chain links TRBV12-3 or TRBV12-4 to TRBJ1-1, with 10 nucleotides matching TRBD1. This CDR3 region has 14 residues. J was trimmed by 2 bases and V by 7 bases; bases with no gene match: 4. The chain's CDR3 is CASTRTGGNTEAFF. DNA of the CDR3: TGTGCCAGCACCCGGACAGGGGGTAACACTGAAGCTTTCTTT.

Regarding this clonotype: The conserved closing phenylalanine or tryptophan is absent in this CDR3, likely reflecting a read error. The DNA is omitted, as the CDR3 cannot be located on it reliably, and the CDR3 follows TCRdb's listing. The chain combines TRBV7-9 with TRBJ2-6; the table gives TRBD1 as D, unverified against the DNA. CDR1 and CDR2 (germline): SEHNR, FQNEAQ (reference sequence). The CDR3 totals 10 residues, both ends included. CDR3 sequence reads: CASSPSGGAI.

This clonotype was recorded once. At one end the junction does not follow the germline gene, possibly because of a read error. The chain couples TRBV5-1 to TRBJ2-6; 11 positions match TRBD1. CDR1 SGHRS and CDR2 YFSETQ come from the germline V gene. This CDR3 contains 16 residues. The CDR3 DNA sequence: TGCGCCAGCAGCTTGGAAGGTGGGACAGGGGGCAACGTCCTGACTTTC. Translating it yields CASSLEGGTGGNVLTF.

The chain recombines TRBV10-3 with TRBJ1-4; D gene uncertain. With 6 bases removed from V and 8 bases from J, the gap between germline ends came to 16 bases. The CDR3 consists of 14 residues. CDR1 and CDR2 (germline): ENHRY, SYGVKD. CDR3 in DNA: TGTGCCATCAGCTCACCCAGGAGTGGGGAAAAACTGTTTTTT. It encodes CAISSPRSGEKLFF.

This sequence joins TRBV29-1 and TRBJ1-3, with D unclear. The germline V and J ends were trimmed by 8 bases and 0 bases, with 17 bases remaining between them. This CDR3 region has 15 residues. Germline lookup yields CDR1 SQVTM and CDR2 ANQGSEA. CDR3 amino acids: CSSLSHPSSGNTIYF. The CDR3 DNA follows: TGCAGCAGTTTAAGTCATCCGAGCTCTGGAAACACCATATATTTT. The full variable domain, in which reference TRBV29-1 and TRBJ1-3 provide the parts outside the CDR3, is SAVISQKPSRDICQRGTSLTIQCQVDSQVTMMFWYRQQPGQSLTLIATANQGSEATYESGFVIDKFPISRPNLTFSTLTVSNMSPEDSSIYLCSSLSHPSSGNTIYFGEGSWLTVV.

This clonotype was recorded at least ten times. J is TRBJ2-7 and V is TRBV29-1; 7 bases are a match to TRBD1. Germline V lookup: CDR1 SQVTM, CDR2 ANQGSEA. J was trimmed by 6 bases and V by 0 bases; bases with no gene match: 11. The CDR3 spans 15 residues. The CDR3 bases are TGCAGCGTTGAAGAGCAAACAGGGGCGGGTGGCGAGCAGTACTTC. This sequence encodes CSVEEQTGAGGEQYF.

Only a few counts were recorded for this clonotype. V and J are TRBV7-2 and TRBJ1-1; weak D call: TRBD1 (5 bases). V lost 5 bases and J 0 bases, leaving 13 bases between the germline ends. CDR1 SGHTA and CDR2 FQGNSA come from the germline V gene. There are 15 residues in the CDR3. This chain's CDR3 is CASSQVHRMNTEAFF. The CDR3 region has the DNA TGTGCCAGCAGCCAAGTGCACAGGATGAACACTGAAGCTTTCTTT.

This clonotype has more than one count but fewer than ten. The chain uses TRBV5-1 and TRBJ2-7, with D possibly TRBD2 on 7 matching bases. Looked up from germline, CDR1 is SGHRS and CDR2 is YFSETQ. Trimming removed 0 bases at V and 6 bases at J, with 13 bases between. The CDR3 length is 14 residues. The CDR3 spells CASSLEAGALEQYF. CDR3 DNA sequence: TGCGCCAGCAGCTTGGAGGCGGGGGCTCTCGAGCAGTACTTC.

This chain joins TRBV27 and TRBJ2-7; a weak D match, TRBD1 (6 bases). From germline, CDR1 is MNHEY and CDR2 SMNVEV (reference sequence). Trimming took 3 bases from V and 2 from J, leaving 11 bases between them. The CDR3 contains 14 residues. The DNA of the CDR3 is TGTGCCAGCAGTTTTCAGGGGAAACCCTACGAGCAGTACTTC. Translation: CASSFQGKPYEQYF.

This clonotype has a handful of counts. The genes are TRBV4-1 and TRBJ2-5, with a weak D call TRBD2 (5 bases). Germline assignment: CDR1 MGHRA and CDR2 YSYEKL. The V and J ends lost 3 bases and 5 bases respectively, with 13 bases between them. CDR3 length: 14 residues. The CDR3 loop is CASSQERGRETQYF. The DNA of the CDR3 is TGCGCCAGCAGCCAGGAACGGGGAAGGGAGACCCAGTACTTC.

This clonotype was counted between two and nine times. This chain links TRBV5-1 with TRBJ2-5; D might be TRBD2 (6 bases). Looked up from germline, CDR1 is SGHRS and CDR2 is YFSETQ. The CDR3 extends over 15 amino acids. V lost 0 bases, J lost 5 bases, and 14 bases lay in between. CDR3 loop: CASSLDSGGAETQYF. In DNA, the CDR3 is TGCGCCAGCAGCTTGGATAGCGGAGGTGCGGAGACCCAGTACTTC.

There are a few counts of this clonotype. The chain links TRBV12-3 or TRBV12-4 to TRBJ1-2, with D possibly being TRBD1 (6 bases). V was trimmed by 7 bases and J by 5 bases, leaving 17 bases between them. This CDR3 has 14 residues. CDR3 region: CASKSWTEDYGYTF. CDR3 nucleotide sequence: TGTGCCAGCAAGTCGTGGACAGAAGATTATGGCTACACCTTC.

In this sample, this clonotype turned up many times. This chain joins TRBV10-3 and TRBJ2-2, with TRBD2 matching over 11 bases. Germline V gene sequence: CDR1 ENHRY, CDR2 SYGVKD. Trimming at V came to 10 bases and at J to 5 bases, leaving 15 bases not matched to a gene. This CDR3 is built from 17 residues. DNA for the CDR3: TGTGCCAGCAGAACCCGTGGGACTAGCGGTGGAACCGGGGAGCTGTTTTTT. This codes for CASRTRGTSGGTGELFF.

The chain carries TRBV5-1 and TRBJ2-7; D not resolved. CDR3 length: 14 residues. Germline V gene data show CDR1 as SGHRS and CDR2 as YFSETQ. V was pared by 2 bases and J by 0 bases, with 9 bases between. CDR3 DNA: TGCGCCAGCAGCTTTTCCCGGAGCTCCTACGAGCAGTACTTC. It is translated as CASSFSRSSYEQYF. The full variable domain, with the rest looked up from reference TRBV5-1 and TRBJ2-7, is KAGVTQTPRYLIKTRGQQVTLSCSPISGHRSVSWYQQTPGQGLQFLFEYFSETQRNKGNFPGRFSGRQFSNSRSEMNVSTLELGDSALYLCASSFSRSSYEQYFGPGTRLTVT.

This clonotype was picked up many times. V usage is TRBV7-8 and J usage is TRBJ2-7; 10 positions agree with TRBD2. Germline V gene sequence: CDR1 SGHVS, CDR2 FQNEAQ. After removal of 1 base from V and 3 bases from J, the junction contained 3 bases not matched to a gene. CDR3 length equals 15 residues. CDR3 coding DNA: TGTGCCAGCAGCTTAGTTACTAGCGGGATCTACGAGCAGTACTTC. Protein: CASSLVTSGIYEQYF.

About this clonotype itself: At one of its ends the junction is not consistent with the germline gene, which may arise from a read error. The chain joins TRBV29-1 to TRBJ2-6; D is perhaps TRBD2 (5 bases). This CDR3 has 10 residues. The germline V gene has CDR1 SQVTM and CDR2 ANQGSEA. CDR3 region: CSVVGNTEAF. The CDR3 DNA sequence: TGCAGCGTTGTCGGGAACACTGAAGCTTTC.

The chain links TRBV24-1 to TRBJ1-4; D call uncertain. Trimming stripped 3 bases from V and 7 bases from J, with 11 bases between. This CDR3 is 14 amino acids long. Germline lookup yields CDR1 KGHDR and CDR2 SFDVKD. CDR3 region: CATSDRTGSEKLFF. CDR3 nucleotides: TGTGCCACCAGTGATAGGACCGGGTCTGAAAAACTGTTTTTT.

Only a few counts were recorded for this clonotype. The rearrangement uses TRBV20-1 and TRBJ1-4, with 7 nucleotides matching TRBD1. The CDR3 loop spans 17 amino acids. The trim removed 0 bases at V and 4 bases at J, leaving 11 bases unmatched. CDR1 and CDR2 from the germline V gene are DFQATT and SNEGSKA (reference sequence). CDR3 bases: TGCAGTGCTAGAGATCGCGAGACAGGGTGGTTTAATGAAAAACTGTTTTTT. This codes for CSARDRETGWFNEKLFF.